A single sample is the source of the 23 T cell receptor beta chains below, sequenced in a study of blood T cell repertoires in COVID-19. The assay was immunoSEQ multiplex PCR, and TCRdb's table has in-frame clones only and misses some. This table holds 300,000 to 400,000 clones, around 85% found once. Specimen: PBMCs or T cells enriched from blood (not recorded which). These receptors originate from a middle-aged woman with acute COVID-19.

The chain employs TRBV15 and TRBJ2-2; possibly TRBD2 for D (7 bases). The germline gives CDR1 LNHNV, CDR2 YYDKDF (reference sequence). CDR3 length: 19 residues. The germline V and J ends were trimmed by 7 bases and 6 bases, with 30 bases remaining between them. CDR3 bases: TGTGCCACCACCACTCTAACCCCCGGGGGGCCGACCCAACCCGGGGAGCTGTTTTTT. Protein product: CATTTLTPGGPTQPGELFF. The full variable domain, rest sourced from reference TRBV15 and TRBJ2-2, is DAMVIQNPRYQVTQFGKPVTLSCSQTLNHNVMYWYQQKSSQAPKLLFHYYDKDFNNEADTPDNFQSRRPNTSFCFLDIRSPGLGDTAMYLCATTTLTPGGPTQPGELFFGEGSRLTVL.

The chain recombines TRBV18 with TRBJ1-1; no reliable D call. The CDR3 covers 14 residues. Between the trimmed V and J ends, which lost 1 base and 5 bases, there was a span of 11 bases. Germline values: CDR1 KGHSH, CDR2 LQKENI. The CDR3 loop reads CASSPRFGETEAFF. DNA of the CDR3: TGTGCCAGCTCACCACGGTTTGGGGAGACTGAAGCTTTCTTT. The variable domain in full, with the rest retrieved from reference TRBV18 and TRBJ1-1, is NAGVMQNPRHLVRRRGQEARLRCSPMKGHSHVYWYRQLPEEGLKFMVYLQKENIIDESGMPKERFSAEFPKEGPSILRIQQVVRGDSAAYFCASSPRFGETEAFFGQGTRLTVV.

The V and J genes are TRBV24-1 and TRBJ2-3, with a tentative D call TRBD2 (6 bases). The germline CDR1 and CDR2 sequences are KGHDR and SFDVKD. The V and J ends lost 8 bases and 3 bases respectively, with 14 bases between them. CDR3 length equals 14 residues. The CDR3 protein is CATMGGIETDTQYF. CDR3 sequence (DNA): TGTGCCACCATGGGCGGGATTGAGACAGATACGCAGTATTTT.

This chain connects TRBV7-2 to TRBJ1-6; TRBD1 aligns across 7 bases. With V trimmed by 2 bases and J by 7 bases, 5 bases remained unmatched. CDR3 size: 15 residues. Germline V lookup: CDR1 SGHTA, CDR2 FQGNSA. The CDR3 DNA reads TGTGCCAGCAGCTTAAGGGGGCTCGGGAATTCACCCCTCCACTTT. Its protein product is CASSLRGLGNSPLHF. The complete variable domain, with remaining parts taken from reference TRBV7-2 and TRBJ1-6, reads GAGVSQSPSNKVTEKGKDVELRCDPISGHTALYWYRQSLGQGLEFLIYFQGNSAPDKSGLPSDRFSAERTGGSVSTLTIQRTQQEDSAVYLCASSLRGLGNSPLHFGNGTRLTVT.

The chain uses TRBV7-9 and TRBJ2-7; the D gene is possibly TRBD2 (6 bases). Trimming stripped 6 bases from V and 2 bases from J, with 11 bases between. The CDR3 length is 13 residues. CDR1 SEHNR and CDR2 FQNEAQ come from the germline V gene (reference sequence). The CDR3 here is CASRGGATYEQYF. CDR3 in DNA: TGTGCCAGCAGGGGCGGGGCTACCTACGAGCAGTACTTC.

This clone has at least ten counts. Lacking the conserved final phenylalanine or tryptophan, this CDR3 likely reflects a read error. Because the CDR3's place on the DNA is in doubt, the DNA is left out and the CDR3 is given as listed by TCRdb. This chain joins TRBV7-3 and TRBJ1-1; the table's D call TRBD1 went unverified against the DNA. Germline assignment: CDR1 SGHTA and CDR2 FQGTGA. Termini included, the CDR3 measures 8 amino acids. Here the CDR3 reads CASSPRDS.

This CDR3 reads CATSRDLRPDHSGNTIYF. The DNA for the CDR3 is TGTGCCACCAGCAGAGATCTGCGGCCAGATCACTCTGGAAACACCATATATTTT. The V and J genes are TRBV15 and TRBJ1-3; D unclear. V lost 0 bases and J 0 bases, leaving 15 bases between the germline ends. This CDR3 comprises 18 residues. The germline V gene encodes CDR1 LNHNV and CDR2 YYDKDF (reference sequence).

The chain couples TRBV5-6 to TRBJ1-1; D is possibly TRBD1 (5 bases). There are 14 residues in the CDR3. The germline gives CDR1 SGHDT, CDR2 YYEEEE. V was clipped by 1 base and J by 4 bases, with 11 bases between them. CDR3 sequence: CASSLPGVTTEAFF. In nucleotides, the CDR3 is TGTGCCAGCAGCTTGCCGGGGGTCACCACTGAAGCTTTCTTT.

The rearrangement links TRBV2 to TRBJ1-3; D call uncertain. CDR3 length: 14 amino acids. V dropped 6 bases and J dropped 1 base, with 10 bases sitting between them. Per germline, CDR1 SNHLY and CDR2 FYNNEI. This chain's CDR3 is CASRQRGSGNTIYF. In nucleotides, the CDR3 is TGTGCCAGCAGGCAACGAGGGTCTGGAAACACCATATATTTT.

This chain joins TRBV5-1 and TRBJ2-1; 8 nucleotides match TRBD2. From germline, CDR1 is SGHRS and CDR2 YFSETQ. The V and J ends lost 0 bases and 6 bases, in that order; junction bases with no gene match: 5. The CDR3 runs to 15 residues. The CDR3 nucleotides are TGCGCCAGCAGCTTGGATACTAGCGGAATCAATGAGCAGTTCTTC. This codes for CASSLDTSGINEQFF.

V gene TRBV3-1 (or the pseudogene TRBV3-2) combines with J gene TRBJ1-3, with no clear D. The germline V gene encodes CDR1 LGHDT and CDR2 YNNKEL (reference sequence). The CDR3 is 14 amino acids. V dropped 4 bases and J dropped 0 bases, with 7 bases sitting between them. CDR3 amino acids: CASSPQSSGNTIYF. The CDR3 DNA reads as TGTGCCAGCAGCCCACAGAGCTCTGGAAACACCATATATTTT.

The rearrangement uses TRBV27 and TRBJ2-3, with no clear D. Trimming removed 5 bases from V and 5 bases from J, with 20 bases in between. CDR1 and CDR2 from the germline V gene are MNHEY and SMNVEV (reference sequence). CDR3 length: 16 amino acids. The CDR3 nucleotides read TGTGCCAGCAGTCGAAGCCCCCTTAACAGAGTAGATACGCAGTATTTT. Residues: CASSRSPLNRVDTQYF.

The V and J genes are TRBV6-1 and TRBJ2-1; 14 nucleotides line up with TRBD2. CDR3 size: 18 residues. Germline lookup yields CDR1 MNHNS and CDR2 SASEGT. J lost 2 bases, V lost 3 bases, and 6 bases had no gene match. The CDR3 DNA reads TGTGCCAGCAGTGACGCCCGGACTAGCGGGGGGCCCTACAATGAGCAGTTCTTC. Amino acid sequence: CASSDARTSGGPYNEQFF.

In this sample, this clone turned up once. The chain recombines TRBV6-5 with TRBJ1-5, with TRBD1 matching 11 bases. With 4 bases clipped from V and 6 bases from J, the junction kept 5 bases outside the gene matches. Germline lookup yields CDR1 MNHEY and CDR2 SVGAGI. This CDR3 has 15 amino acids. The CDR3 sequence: CASSSDRGLFQPQHF. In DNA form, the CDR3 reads TGTGCCAGCAGTTCGGACAGGGGGCTTTTTCAGCCCCAGCATTTT.

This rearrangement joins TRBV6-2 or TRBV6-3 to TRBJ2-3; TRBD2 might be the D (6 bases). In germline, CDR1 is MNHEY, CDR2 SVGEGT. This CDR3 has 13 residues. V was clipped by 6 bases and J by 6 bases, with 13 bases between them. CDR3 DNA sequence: TGTGCCAGCAGCCGCGGGGCCTCTGATACGCAGTATTTT. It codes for CASSRGASDTQYF.

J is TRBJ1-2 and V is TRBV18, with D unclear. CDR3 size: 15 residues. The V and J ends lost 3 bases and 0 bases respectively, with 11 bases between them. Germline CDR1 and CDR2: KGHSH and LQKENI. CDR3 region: CASSPVNRPNYGYTF. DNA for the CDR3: TGTGCCAGCTCACCGGTTAACAGACCTAACTATGGCTACACCTTC.

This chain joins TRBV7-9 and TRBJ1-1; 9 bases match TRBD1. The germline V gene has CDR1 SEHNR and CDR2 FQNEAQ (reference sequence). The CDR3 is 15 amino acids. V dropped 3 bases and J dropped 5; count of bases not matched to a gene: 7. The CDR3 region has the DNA TGTGCCAGCAGCTTGGGACAGGGATTTTCGACTGAAGCTTTCTTT. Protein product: CASSLGQGFSTEAFF. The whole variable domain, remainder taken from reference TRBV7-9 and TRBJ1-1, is DTGVSQNPRHKITKRGQNVTFRCDPISEHNRLYWYRQTLGQGPEFLTYFQNEAQLEKSRLLSDRFSAERPKGSFSTLEIQRTEQGDSAMYLCASSLGQGFSTEAFFGQGTRLTVV.

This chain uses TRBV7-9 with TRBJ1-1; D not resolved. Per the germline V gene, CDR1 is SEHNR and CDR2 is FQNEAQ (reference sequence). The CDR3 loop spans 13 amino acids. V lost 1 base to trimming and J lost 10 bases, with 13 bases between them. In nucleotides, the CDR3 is TGTGCCAGCAGCTTAGAAGGGTCGGACTCAGCTTTCTTT. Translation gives CASSLEGSDSAFF.

Here the CDR3 reads CASRPGGETGELFF. The DNA for the CDR3 is TGTGCCAGCAGGCCCGGGGGGGAAACCGGGGAGCTGTTTTTT. The rearrangement uses TRBV7-9 and TRBJ2-2; 8 bases line up with TRBD2. The germline CDR1 and CDR2 sequences are SEHNR and FQNEAQ (reference sequence). The CDR3 length is 14 residues. With V trimmed by 6 bases and J by 5 bases, 5 bases remained unmatched.

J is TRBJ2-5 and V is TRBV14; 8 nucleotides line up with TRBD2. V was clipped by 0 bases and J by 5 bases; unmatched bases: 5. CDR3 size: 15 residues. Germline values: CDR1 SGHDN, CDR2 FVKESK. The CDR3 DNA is TGTGCCAGCAGCCAAGACGGGGGGGCTTTTGAGACCCAGTACTTC. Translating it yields CASSQDGGAFETQYF.

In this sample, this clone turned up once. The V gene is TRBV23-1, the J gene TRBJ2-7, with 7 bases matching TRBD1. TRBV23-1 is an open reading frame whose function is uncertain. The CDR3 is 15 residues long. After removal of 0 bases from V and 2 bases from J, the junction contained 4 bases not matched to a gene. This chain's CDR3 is CASSQSGTEAYEQYF. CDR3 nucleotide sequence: TGCGCCAGCAGTCAATCCGGGACAGAAGCCTACGAGCAGTACTTC.

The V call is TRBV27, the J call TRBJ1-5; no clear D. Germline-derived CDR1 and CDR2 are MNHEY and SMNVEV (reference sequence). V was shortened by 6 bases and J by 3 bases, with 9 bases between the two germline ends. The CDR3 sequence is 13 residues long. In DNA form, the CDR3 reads TGTGCCAGCAGGGGCGCCCCCAATCAGCCCCAGCATTTT. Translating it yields CASRGAPNQPQHF.

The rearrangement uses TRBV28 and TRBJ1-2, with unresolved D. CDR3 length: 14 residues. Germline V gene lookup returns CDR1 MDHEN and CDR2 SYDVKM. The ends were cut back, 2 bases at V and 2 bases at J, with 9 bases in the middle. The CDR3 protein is CASSLPGSNYGYTF. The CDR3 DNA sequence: TGTGCCAGCAGTTTACCGGGGTCGAACTATGGCTACACCTTC.